This T cell receptor beta chain was recorded in a study of Ad26.COV2.S vaccination and SARS-CoV-2 variants. Whole-study context: The vaccine Ad26.COV2.S was put into the muscle once, or twice with 56 days between.

Assay: immunoSEQ multiplex PCR; the TCRdb copy retains only in-frame clones and omits some. There are 350,000 to 500,000 clones in the sample; over 75% occur only once, and 9% to 15% lies in the top ten. Treatment of the sample: roughly 18 received Ad26.COV2.S at low or high dose, single or two shots; about 5 received placebo; per-sample allocation not given. Sampling took place 63 days after the first vaccine or placebo injection. The vaccine antigen was prefusion-stabilized Wuhan SARS-CoV-2 spike. V lost 4 bases and J lost 4, with 10 bases in between. The CDR3 spans 13 residues. Germline CDR1 is MNHNY and CDR2 is SVGAGI (reference sequence). Overall study findings and caveats: Vaccinated and placebo-treated recipients had similar non-spike TCR breadth. Total T cell responses were possibly underestimated by TCR breadth and depth analyses.

This clone has only one observation. As yet, its antigen is unknown. V usage is TRBV6-6 and J usage is TRBJ1-1; D is possibly TRBD1 (5 bases). The receptor's source is a person between 18 and 65 years old who received the Ad26.COV2.S COVID-19 vaccine or a placebo. The sample was peripheral blood, taken in a trial of Ad26.COV2.S vaccine versus placebo. DNA of the CDR3: TGTGCCAGCAGTTTCGAAGGGACCACTGAAGCTTTCTTT. It encodes CASSFEGTTEAFF.